Listed here are 24 T cell receptor beta chains from one sample, sequenced in a study of T cells in Graves' hyperthyroidism and ophthalmopathy. TCR beta CDR3 regions were amplified from RNA. TCR CDR3 regions were first amplified by RT-PCR with HTBI primers. One entry per CDR3 protein results from TCRdb running MiXCR on the multiplex PCR reads. This table has about 320,000 distinct CDR3 sequences, roughly 15% appearing once. Sequenced sample: blood. The receptors shown here come from a man aged 25-40 years with Graves' hyperthyroidism.

This clonotype was found many times. This rearrangement joins TRBV28 to TRBJ2-1; tentative D call: TRBD1 (5 bases). In germline, CDR1 is MDHEN, CDR2 SYDVKM. The V and J ends lost 7 bases and 2 bases respectively, with 15 bases between them. This CDR3 spans 15 amino acids. The CDR3 DNA sequence: TGTGCCAGCAATTTCGACAGACCAGCCTACAATGAGCAGTTCTTC. Translating it yields CASNFDRPAYNEQFF.

The rearrangement links TRBV4-3 to TRBJ2-3, with no clear D. Per the germline V gene, CDR1 is LGHNA and CDR2 is YSLEER. The CDR3 runs to 15 residues. The V and J ends lost 2 bases and 2 bases respectively, with 11 bases between them. The CDR3 protein is CASSQTGSSTDTQYF. The CDR3 region has the DNA TGCGCCAGCAGCCAAACGGGTAGCTCCACAGATACGCAGTATTTT.

The V call is TRBV12-3 or TRBV12-4, the J call TRBJ1-1; D ambiguous. CDR3 size: 15 residues. Trimming shortened V by 2 bases and J by 7 bases, and 17 bases separated the two germline ends. The CDR3 sequence is CASSLSRIGGIEAFF. The CDR3, as DNA: TGTGCCAGCAGTTTAAGCCGCATTGGTGGGATTGAAGCTTTCTTT.

The chain's CDR3 is CASSPSGSTNEKLFF. The CDR3 bases are TGTGCCAGTAGTCCCTCAGGGAGTACTAATGAAAAACTGTTTTTT. This chain joins TRBV19 and TRBJ1-4, with a tentative D call TRBD1 (5 bases). CDR3 size: 15 residues. Deletions cut 5 bases from V and 2 bases from J, with 12 bases between. The germline V gene encodes CDR1 LNHDA and CDR2 SQIVND (reference sequence).

The J gene is TRBJ2-2, the V gene TRBV4-1; D is unclear. The CDR3 extends over 15 amino acids. CDR1 is MGHRA and CDR2 is YSYEKL in the germline V gene. V lost 1 base and J lost 5, with 11 bases in between. CDR3 nucleotide sequence: TGCGCCAGCAGCCAAGGTTTGGTTGTTACCGGGGAGCTGTTTTTT. Translation: CASSQGLVVTGELFF.

This clonotype has at least ten counts. The rearrangement links TRBV11-2 to TRBJ2-5, with D uncertain. The CDR3 runs to 14 residues. CDR1 and CDR2 from the germline V gene are SGHAT and FQNNGV. V lost 2 bases, J lost 1 base, and 8 bases lay in between. This chain's CDR3 is CASSLRQVQETQYF. CDR3 nucleotide sequence: TGTGCCAGCAGCTTAAGGCAGGTCCAAGAGACCCAGTACTTC.

At least ten counts were recorded for this clonotype. This chain uses TRBV30 with TRBJ2-1, with TRBD2 as a possible D gene (6 bases). The CDR3 totals 12 residues. The germline V gene encodes CDR1 GTSNPN and CDR2 SVGIG (reference sequence). V lost 1 base, J lost 13 bases, and 14 bases lay in between. The CDR3 bases are TGTGCCTGGAGTGCCCCCCGACTAGATCAGTTCTTC. Protein sequence: CAWSAPRLDQFF.

In its sample, this clonotype was seen many times. V usage is TRBV27 and J usage is TRBJ2-3; D remains unclear. From germline, CDR1 is MNHEY and CDR2 SMNVEV (reference sequence). The CDR3 runs 15 residues. Trimming stripped 6 bases from V and 0 bases from J, with 13 bases between. The CDR3 region has the DNA TGTGCCAGCAGCCAGCATACTCGTAGCACAGATACGCAGTATTTT. This gives the protein CASSQHTRSTDTQYF.

On this clonotype itself: This may be a read error: a much more frequent sequence differs by one nucleotide. The CDR3, as DNA: TGTGCCATCGGGCCGGGGGAGAGCGACCAGTACTTC. This sequence encodes CAIGPGESDQYF. V and J are TRBV10-3 and TRBJ2-7, with D perhaps TRBD2 (6 bases). CDR3 length: 12 amino acids. V lost 8 bases and J 10 bases, leaving 18 bases between the germline ends. Per the germline V gene, CDR1 is ENHRY and CDR2 is SYGVKD.

This clonotype was detected many times. Here the CDR3 reads CASSSTSGRAGEQFF. The CDR3, as DNA: TGCGCCAGCAGCTCAACTAGCGGGAGGGCCGGTGAGCAGTTCTTC. J is TRBJ2-1 and V is TRBV5-1; 13 bases are shared with TRBD2. This CDR3 has 15 residues. Germline loops: CDR1 SGHRS, CDR2 YFSETQ. J lost 9 bases, V lost 3 bases, and 6 bases had no gene match.

V and J are TRBV27 and TRBJ2-3; D remains unclear. V shed 3 bases and J shed 0 bases, with 10 bases lying between them. Per the germline V gene, CDR1 is MNHEY and CDR2 is SMNVEV (reference sequence). The CDR3 spans 15 residues. The CDR3 reads CASSFRDPSTDTQYF. CDR3 nucleotides: TGTGCCAGCAGTTTCAGAGACCCTAGCACAGATACGCAGTATTTT.

The J gene is TRBJ2-2, the V gene TRBV6-5; D not certain. Germline values: CDR1 MNHEY, CDR2 SVGAGI. This CDR3 has 15 amino acids. V dropped 4 bases and J dropped 0 bases, with 9 bases sitting between them. CDR3 sequence: CASSFYRSNTGELFF. CDR3 bases: TGTGCCAGCAGTTTTTACCGTTCGAACACCGGGGAGCTGTTTTTT.

This clonotype appeared many times. For the CDR3, the DNA is TGCAGTGCCAGACTAGCGCCGGGAGTAGCGTTCTTC. Its translation: CSARLAPGVAFF. The V call is TRBV20-1, the J call TRBJ2-1, with TRBD2 matching 8 bases. Germline V gene sequence: CDR1 DFQATT, CDR2 SNEGSKA (reference sequence). Trimming removed 6 bases from V and 15 bases from J; junction bases left unmatched: 13. The CDR3 extends over 12 amino acids.

This clonotype appeared a few times. The V and J genes are TRBV12-5 and TRBJ2-4, with 8 bases lining up with TRBD2. CDR1 and CDR2 from the germline V gene are LGHNT and FRNRAP. The CDR3 is made up of 14 amino acids. Trimming at V came to 0 bases and at J to 6 bases, leaving 1 base not matched to a gene. DNA for the CDR3: TGTGCTAGTGGTTTGGTCCTAGCGGGAAACATTCAGTACTTC. Amino acids: CASGLVLAGNIQYF.

This clonotype showed up many times. The V and J genes are TRBV27 and TRBJ2-4, with TRBD1 identical over 9 bases. Germline assignment: CDR1 MNHEY and CDR2 SMNVEV (reference sequence). Trimming removed 3 bases from V and 6 bases from J; junction bases left unmatched: 12. The CDR3 has 17 residues. The CDR3, as DNA: TGTGCCAGCAGTTTGGGGTTTACGGGACAGGGAGGAAACATTCAGTACTTC. Encoded protein: CASSLGFTGQGGNIQYF.

The chain recombines TRBV5-6 with TRBJ1-4; D gene uncertain. The CDR3 covers 11 residues. V lost 3 bases and J 12 bases, leaving 9 bases between the germline ends. Per germline, CDR1 SGHDT and CDR2 YYEEEE. The CDR3 spells CASSSNEELFF. The CDR3 nucleotides are TGTGCCAGCAGCTCCAACGAAGAACTGTTTTTT.

This clonotype has a handful of counts. The rearrangement links TRBV6-1 to TRBJ1-1; D not certain. With 6 bases removed from V and 5 bases from J, the gap between germline ends came to 16 bases. Germline-derived CDR1 and CDR2 are MNHNS and SASEGT. There are 14 residues in the CDR3. Written as DNA, the CDR3 is TGTGCCAGCAGGGTTGACACTAACCCTACTGAAGCTTTCTTT. Translation: CASRVDTNPTEAFF.

As to this clonotype: A much larger clone differs from this one at a single base, so this may be a read error. V usage is TRBV11-3 and J usage is TRBJ2-7; no clear D gene. V dropped 5 bases and J dropped 5 bases, with 13 bases sitting between them. Germline lookup yields CDR1 SGHNT and CDR2 YENEEA. CDR3 length: 13 amino acids. This chain's CDR3 is CASSNGRAHEQYF. The CDR3 DNA follows: TGTGCCAGCAGCAATGGCCGGGCCCACGAGCAGTACTTC.

Details on this clonotype: A read error may explain this, as a much larger clone is one base away. The J gene is TRBJ1-3, the V gene TRBV11-2; the match to TRBD1 covers 9 bases. The length of the CDR3 is 14 residues. The V segment lost 3 bases and the J segment 4 bases; nucleotides outside the gene matches: 1. Germline assignment: CDR1 SGHAT and CDR2 FQNNGV. In nucleotides, the CDR3 is TGTGCCAGCAGCTTGGGACAGGGAGGAAACACCATATATTTT. Its translation is CASSLGQGGNTIYF.

This clonotype was recorded many times. This chain connects TRBV18 to TRBJ1-1; D is undetermined. The CDR3 totals 13 residues. Trimming shortened V by 2 bases and J by 3 bases, and 7 bases separated the two germline ends. The germline gives CDR1 KGHSH, CDR2 LQKENI. The CDR3 DNA follows: TGTGCCAGCTCACCATCGATGGACACTGAAGCTTTCTTT. It translates to CASSPSMDTEAFF.

This clonotype was seen many times. The genes are TRBV7-9 and TRBJ2-1; 10 nucleotides align to TRBD2. V shed 5 bases, J shed 11 bases, and the junction held 12 bases outside the gene matches. This CDR3 region has 15 residues. Germline-derived CDR1 and CDR2 are SEHNR and FQNEAQ (reference sequence). The CDR3 spells CASSTAGGPSGKQFF. In DNA form, the CDR3 reads TGTGCCAGCAGCACAGCGGGAGGGCCAAGCGGGAAGCAGTTCTTC.

This clonotype came up many times. The genes are TRBV28 and TRBJ1-2; D may be TRBD1 (5 bases). Trimming shortened V by 6 bases and J by 2 bases, and 13 bases separated the two germline ends. The CDR3 has 14 residues. The germline V gene has CDR1 MDHEN and CDR2 SYDVKM. CDR3 sequence: CASSGAGPNYGYTF. For the CDR3, the DNA is TGTGCCAGCAGCGGGGCAGGGCCAAACTATGGCTACACCTTC.

The V and J genes are TRBV19 and TRBJ1-3; no clear D. The V end lost 8 bases, the J end lost 0 bases, and 11 bases lay between the germline ends. From germline, CDR1 is LNHDA and CDR2 SQIVND (reference sequence). This CDR3 is 14 amino acids long. Here the CDR3 reads CASSAENSGNTIYF. In DNA, the CDR3 is TGTGCCAGTTCGGCAGAAAACTCTGGAAACACCATATATTTT.

This clonotype was counted many times. The rearrangement uses TRBV20-1 and TRBJ2-1; D unclear. The CDR3 is 14 residues long. Per the germline V gene, CDR1 is DFQATT and CDR2 is SNEGSKA (reference sequence). Trimming took 5 bases from V and 0 from J, leaving 11 bases between them. DNA for the CDR3: TGCAGTGCTTTGGGATCGAGCTCCTACAATGAGCAGTTCTTC. This gives the protein CSALGSSSYNEQFF.